This T cell receptor (beta chain) was profiled in a study of persistence of HIV-infected CD4 T cells (dated by TCRdb to 2018 to 2021). With respect to the entire study: Participants had been on suppressive ART for a median of about eight years. Peripheral blood samples of up to roughly 200 mL were collected at multiple time points, except for a couple of participants, who underwent leukapheresis at a single time point. Cross-participant TCR cluster analysis included roughly 8 participants for CMV and 6 or 7 participants for Gag. The clonality of all cells in each sorted population was assessed by TCRbeta sequencing, whereas the clonality of infected cells was assessed by proviral sequencing. The study isolated CMV- and HIV-1 Gag-responding CD4+ T cells from ART-treated individuals to examine antigen-driven clonal expansion of HIV-1-infected cells. Anti-CD3/anti-CD28 stimulation activated a higher proportion of cells, with a lower memory fraction, than antigen stimulation.

Notes on this clone: Its antigen has not been determined. Qualities for individual bases were not recorded, and no much larger clone is one base off.

TCRbeta repertoires were sequenced from genomic DNA with the immunoSEQ hsTCRB assay version 4 in survey mode. For TCRbeta sequencing, genomic DNA was diluted to around 9.9 ng/uL, with up to about 1 ug used per sample. On the study's bioinformatics: ImmunoSeq Analyzer 3.0 was used for analysis of TCRbeta data, and diversity was computed on productive nucleotide rearrangements. Lower-bound TCR diversity was estimated with the improved Chao index, and clonality with the Gini coefficient using the Immunarch R package. Different nucleotide rearrangements encoding the same CDR3beta amino acid sequence were treated as distinct clonotypes. Differential abundance analysis identified TCRbeta sequences significantly enriched in antigen-responding cells relative to anti-CD3/anti-CD28-activated cells. TCRs were clustered by predicted peptide-MHC specificity with GLIPH2, both within individual participants and across merged participant data sets. The table comes from immuneACCESS by way of TCRdb, which keeps in-frame sequences with V and J called. Part of the clones is missing from these tables; in studies checked, under half for an unresolved V gene and the rest for unknown reasons. The DNA was the basis for D and trimming; V, J and clone size are from that table. The sample profile shows 30,000 to 45,000 clones; roughly 87% of them were found once. The leading ten clones occupy approximately 1.3% of the sample.

The germline V gene encodes CDR1 DFQATT and CDR2 SNEGSKA (reference sequence). V loses 6 bases of germline sequence and J loses 5 bases, and the interval between the two ends is 10 bases. CDR3 length: 11 amino acids, cysteine to phenylalanine. The retained sequence is limited to the CDR3, 33 bases, with the frame set at the first base. The sample's treatment or condition label, decoded: suppressive antiretroviral therapy. Cells were stimulated with anti-CD3/anti-CD28 magnetic beads as a nonspecific positive control representing the CD4+ T cell repertoire. Responding CD4+ T cells were sorted on the basis of upregulation of both CD40 ligand and CD69. Participants were HIV-1-infected adults who started suppressive ART during chronic infection. Participants had undetectable plasma HIV-1 RNA below 50 copies/mL for at least 4 years. To be included, a participant needed positive CMV serology and a CD4+ T cell count above 400 cells/uL. Before stimulation, PBMCs were isolated using density centrifugation and depleted of CD8+ T cells. For less than 20 hours, the CD8-depleted PBMCs were stimulated with anti-CD28/CD49d costimulation, a CD40-blocking antibody, and enfuvirtide to prevent new infections. Sorting was done on either a Beckman Coulter MoFlo Legacy or an XDP sorter, and propidium iodide was used to exclude dead cells. The QIAamp DNA Mini Kit was used for genomic DNA extraction from samples above one million cells, and the Quick-DNA Microprep Kit was used otherwise.

The paper as a whole reports these results and caveats: TCRbeta richness in CMV- and Gag-responding cells was significantly lower than in anti-CD3/anti-CD28-responding cells; CMV-responding cells had higher oligoclonality than CD3/CD28-stimulated and Gag-responding cells. Bulk TCR analyses could not be restricted to the rare CMV-responding cells that actually carried HIV-1 proviruses. Within the same sorted populations, TCR oligoclonality correlated with proviral oligoclonality. Enrichment of degenerate expanded CDR3beta sequences was found in antigen-responding cells, suggesting convergent selection of CD4+ responses to CMV and Gag. The study involved few individuals and tested only a limited range of antigens.

The clonotype originates from an adult man with HIV who was CMV-seropositive. In this chain, TRBV20-1 is recombined with TRBJ2-5; a tentative D match to TRBD1 spans 6 bases. This specimen was CD4+ T cells sorted from PBMCs after roughly 20-hour stimulation, taken from a patient who received antiretroviral therapy. What this sample's cell subset or site label stands for: CD40L+CD69+ CD4 T cells responding to anti-CD3/anti-CD28 beads, representing the overall repertoire. The CDR3 loop reads CSAPRGETQYF. At the DNA level, the sequence is TGCAGTGCGCCGAGGGGGGAGACCCAGTACTTC.